This entry lists 27 T cell receptor beta chains sequenced from one sample in a study of OX40 agonist ivuxolimab in advanced cancers. The table came from immunoSEQ multiplex PCR; TCRdb's copy has only in-frame clones and leaves some out. Of about 76,000 clones listed, 85% to 90% are singletons. Sequences were derived from CD4+ or CD8+ T cells sorted from blood, sampled in a trial of the OX40 agonist ivuxolimab. These receptor sequences come from an adult with an advanced solid tumor such as melanoma, head and neck, liver or kidney cancer.

The rearrangement joins TRBV6-6 to TRBJ2-7, with 10 bases aligning to TRBD1. Germline CDR1 is MNHNY and CDR2 is SVGAGI (reference sequence). V shed 1 base and J 4 bases; nucleotides not matched to a gene: 4. CDR3 length: 15 residues. The CDR3 DNA reads as TGTGCCAGCAGTTACTTGACAGGGGGCATGTACGAGCAGTACTTC. Protein sequence: CASSYLTGGMYEQYF.

The V and J genes are TRBV27 and TRBJ2-1, with TRBD2 matching 8 bases. Trimming at V came to 0 bases and at J to 2 bases, leaving 3 bases not matched to a gene. CDR1 is MNHEY, CDR2 SMNVEV, per germline (reference sequence). This CDR3 region has 16 residues. CDR3 nucleotide sequence: TGTGCCAGCAGTTTATCTGGCGGGAGGACCTACAATGAGCAGTTCTTC. This codes for CASSLSGGRTYNEQFF.

V usage is TRBV2 and J usage is TRBJ1-2; no firm D call. Germline CDR1 and CDR2: SNHLY and FYNNEI. With 2 bases removed from V and 8 bases from J, the gap between germline ends came to 18 bases. This CDR3 region has 15 residues. The CDR3 bases are TGTGCCAGCAGTGAAAATGACCCTTCTGTGGCGGGCTACACCTTC. Amino acids: CASSENDPSVAGYTF. The complete variable domain, with remaining parts taken from reference TRBV2 and TRBJ1-2, reads EPEVTQTPSHQVTQMGQEVILRCVPISNHLYFYWYRQILGQKVEFLVSFYNNEISEKSEIFDDQFSVERPDGSNFTLKIRSTKLEDSAMYFCASSENDPSVAGYTFGSGTRLTVV.

The J gene is TRBJ1-1, the V gene TRBV19; possibly TRBD1 for D (6 bases). V was clipped by 2 bases and J by 7 bases, with 11 bases between them. The germline CDR1 and CDR2 sequences are LNHDA and SQIVND (reference sequence). The length of the CDR3 is 13 residues. CDR3 DNA sequence: TGTGCCAGTAGTATACCGACAGGTATTGAAGCTTTCTTT. Its translation is CASSIPTGIEAFF.

This chain links TRBV5-6 with TRBJ2-7; TRBD1 aligns across 7 bases. Germline CDR1 SGHDT, CDR2 YYEEEE. This CDR3 region has 14 residues. V was pared by 4 bases and J by 0 bases, with 4 bases of the junction left unmatched. The CDR3 region has the DNA TGTGCCAGCAGCCCGGGACAGCCCTCCTACGAGCAGTACTTC. Amino acid sequence: CASSPGQPSYEQYF.

This clone showed up just once. The genes are TRBV6-5 and TRBJ2-7; maybe TRBD1 (5 bases). Germline loops: CDR1 MNHEY, CDR2 SVGAGI. CDR3 length equals 13 residues. The V and J ends lost 0 bases and 4 bases respectively, with 7 bases between them. The CDR3, as DNA: TGTGCCAGCAGTTACTCGGCAGGGTACGAGCAGTACTTC. It yields the protein CASSYSAGYEQYF.

The J gene is TRBJ1-5, the V gene TRBV19; 9 bases map to TRBD1. V shed 5 bases, J shed 6 bases, and the junction held 8 bases outside the gene matches. CDR3 size: 15 residues. Germline V CDR1 and CDR2: LNHDA, SQIVND (reference sequence). The CDR3 region has the DNA TGTGCCAGTAGTTCCTTACAGGGGGCCAGTCAGCCCCAGCATTTT. Encoded protein: CASSSLQGASQPQHF.

The chain combines TRBV14 with TRBJ2-5; D not certain. CDR1 is SGHDN and CDR2 is FVKESK in the germline V gene. The CDR3 sequence is 13 residues long. The V end was cut by 3 bases, the J end by 6 bases, with 11 bases between. CDR3 region: CASSQASRQTQYF. CDR3 in DNA: TGTGCCAGCAGCCAGGCATCCCGACAGACCCAGTACTTC.

The CDR3 sequence is CASSLGMSGNNEQFF. Here the CDR3 DNA reads TGTGCCAGCAGCTTAGGTATGAGCGGGAACAATGAGCAGTTCTTC. The chain has TRBV11-2 and TRBJ2-1; 7 bases fit TRBD2. The length of the CDR3 is 15 residues. The V and J ends lost 1 base and 5 bases, in that order; junction bases with no gene match: 5. Germline V CDR1 and CDR2: SGHAT, FQNNGV.

The rearrangement joins TRBV2 to TRBJ1-1; D may be TRBD1 (6 bases). Germline V lookup: CDR1 SNHLY, CDR2 FYNNEI. CDR3 length equals 15 residues. V was clipped by 5 bases and J by 4 bases, with 17 bases between them. Here the CDR3 DNA reads TGTGCCAGCAGTTATGCGGATCAGGGGTCCACTGAAGCTTTCTTT. Residues: CASSYADQGSTEAFF.

This clone was detected once. The J gene is TRBJ1-2, the V gene TRBV14; D is perhaps TRBD1 (5 bases). The CDR3 has 15 amino acids. Looked up from germline, CDR1 is SGHDN and CDR2 is FVKESK. V was cut by 0 bases and J by 3 bases, with 11 bases left in between. The CDR3 sequence is CASSQDRGSYYGYTF. For the CDR3, the DNA is TGTGCCAGCAGCCAAGACCGGGGCAGCTACTATGGCTACACCTTC.

This clone is termed medium-sized. DNA for the CDR3: TGCGCCAGCAGCCAATCGGGGACAGATCAGCCCCAGCATTTT. This translates into CASSQSGTDQPQHF. The chain has TRBV4-1 and TRBJ1-5, with 7 bases aligning to TRBD1. This CDR3 has 14 residues. Germline V gives CDR1 MGHRA, CDR2 YSYEKL. The V and J ends lost 2 bases and 5 bases, in that order; junction bases with no gene match: 3.

The chain couples TRBV30 to TRBJ2-3; D not certain. CDR1 and CDR2 (germline): GTSNPN, SVGIG (reference sequence). The CDR3 is made up of 14 amino acids. V was cut by 3 bases and J by 4 bases, with 14 bases left in between. CDR3 loop: CAWSQHYPPDTQYF. The CDR3 DNA reads TGTGCCTGGAGCCAACACTACCCTCCAGATACGCAGTATTTT.

V usage is TRBV30 and J usage is TRBJ1-6; 7 bases are a match to TRBD1. There are 13 residues in the CDR3. CDR1 is GTSNPN and CDR2 is SVGIG in the germline V gene (reference sequence). V dropped 4 bases and J dropped 8; count of bases not matched to a gene: 5. The CDR3 spells CAWKGQMDSPLHF. The DNA for the CDR3 is TGTGCCTGGAAGGGACAGATGGATTCACCCCTCCACTTT.

V and J are TRBV28 and TRBJ1-2; tentatively, D is TRBD1 (5 bases). This CDR3 has 19 residues. CDR1 and CDR2 from the germline V gene are MDHEN and SYDVKM. V dropped 5 bases and J dropped 2 bases, with 27 bases sitting between them. CDR3 sequence reads: CASSNTPGRIPIKNYGYTF. Written as DNA, the CDR3 is TGTGCCAGCAGTAACACCCCGGGACGAATACCAATAAAAAACTATGGCTACACCTTC.

With regard to this clone: Other DNA sequences in this sample translate to the same CDR3. The chain uses TRBV7-2 and TRBJ2-7; 11 nucleotides match TRBD2. With 5 bases clipped from V and 3 bases from J, the junction kept 3 bases outside the gene matches. The V gene's germline CDR1 is SGHTA and CDR2 FQGNSA. The CDR3 runs 14 residues. CDR3 sequence: CASSPGTSGYEQYF. Here the CDR3 DNA reads TGTGCCAGCAGCCCCGGGACTAGCGGCTACGAGCAGTACTTC.

The CDR3 bases are TGTGCCAGCAGGGACAGGGTCTACGAGCAGTACTTC. Protein product: CASRDRVYEQYF. The rearrangement links TRBV27 to TRBJ2-7; 8 nucleotides align to TRBD1. J lost 3 bases, V lost 6 bases, and 1 base had no gene match. CDR1 and CDR2 (germline): MNHEY, SMNVEV (reference sequence). The CDR3 sequence is 12 residues long.

The chain uses TRBV30 and TRBJ1-2; maybe TRBD1 (5 bases). Trimming removed 2 bases from V and 6 bases from J, with 16 bases in between. This CDR3 has 14 amino acids. Germline CDR1 GTSNPN, CDR2 SVGIG (reference sequence). The DNA for the CDR3 is TGTGCCTGGAGTTTCCCTCGGGGCCACCATGGCTACACCTTC. Translating it yields CAWSFPRGHHGYTF.

The chain uses TRBV6-6 and TRBJ1-2; 11 nucleotides line up with TRBD1. The trim removed 1 base at V and 6 bases at J, leaving 4 bases unmatched. This CDR3 contains 15 residues. In germline, CDR1 is MNHNY, CDR2 SVGAGI (reference sequence). The CDR3 sequence: CASSYWDRGNDGYTF. The CDR3 DNA follows: TGTGCCAGCAGTTACTGGGACAGGGGGAACGATGGCTACACCTTC.

The count of this clone is one. The V call is TRBV7-8, the J call TRBJ2-1; 11 positions match TRBD2. CDR1 and CDR2 from the germline V gene are SGHVS and FQNEAQ. The CDR3 is 15 residues long. V trimming: 5 bases; J trimming: 3 bases; junction bases outside the gene matches: 3. CDR3 region: CASSPGLAVYNEQFF. Written as DNA, the CDR3 is TGTGCCAGCAGCCCGGGACTAGCGGTCTACAATGAGCAGTTCTTC.

To note about this clone: Mismatch with germline at one junction end may stem from a read error. The rearrangement uses TRBV7-7 and TRBJ2-5, with TRBD1 matching 8 bases. The CDR3 spans 16 residues. Germline V gene sequence: CDR1 SSHAT, CDR2 FNYEAQ (reference sequence). The CDR3 DNA sequence: TGTGCTAGCAGCTTAGGGACAGGATGGGCCCAAGAGACCCAGTACTTC. This gives the protein CASSLGTGWAQETQYF.

The V and J genes are TRBV7-9 and TRBJ1-3, with 12 nucleotides matching TRBD1. The CDR3 runs 17 residues. Trimming took 5 bases from V and 4 from J; bases not matched to a gene: 9. The germline V gene has CDR1 SEHNR and CDR2 FQNEAQ (reference sequence). Here the CDR3 reads CASSPDGTGGWGNTIYF. The CDR3 DNA reads TGTGCCAGCAGCCCGGACGGGACAGGGGGCTGGGGAAACACCATATATTTT.

V gene TRBV5-1 combines with J gene TRBJ2-1; 12 nucleotides align to TRBD2. Germline lookup yields CDR1 SGHRS and CDR2 YFSETQ. The CDR3 consists of 15 residues. Trimming took 4 bases from V and 12 from J; bases not matched to a gene: 11. The CDR3 loop is CASSHGTSGLGGQFF. For the CDR3, the DNA is TGCGCCAGCAGCCACGGGACTAGCGGGCTCGGAGGGCAGTTCTTC.

The genes are TRBV30 and TRBJ1-5; D is unclear. The V and J ends lost 1 base and 0 bases respectively, with 4 bases between them. Germline CDR1 reads GTSNPN; CDR2 reads SVGIG (reference sequence). The CDR3 runs 13 residues. The CDR3 protein is CAWSGSSNQPQHF. The CDR3 nucleotides are TGTGCCTGGAGTGGGAGTAGCAATCAGCCCCAGCATTTT. The full variable domain, completed using reference TRBV30 and TRBJ1-5, is SQTIHQWPATLVQPVGSPLSLECTVEGTSNPNLYWYRQAAGRGLQLLFYSVGIGQISSEVPQNLSASRPQDRQFILSSKKLLLSDSGFYLCAWSGSSNQPQHFGDGTRLSIL.

The rearrangement joins TRBV10-3 to TRBJ2-1; 7 nucleotides match TRBD2. The V and J ends lost 1 base and 7 bases, in that order; junction bases with no gene match: 13. Looked up from germline, CDR1 is ENHRY and CDR2 is SYGVKD. CDR3 length equals 17 residues. The CDR3 DNA follows: TGTGCCATCAGTGAGTATTTCGGGCAGGGAGGGAGGAATGAGCAGTTCTTC. It encodes CAISEYFGQGGRNEQFF.

The rearrangement links TRBV4-2 to TRBJ2-1; D possibly corresponds to TRBD1 (5 bases). Germline CDR1 and CDR2: LGHNA and YNFKEQ. Trimming shortened V by 2 bases and J by 8 bases, and 7 bases separated the two germline ends. The CDR3 contains 12 residues. The CDR3 DNA reads TGTGCCAGCAGCCAACAGGGTTATGAGCAGTTCTTC. Amino acids: CASSQQGYEQFF.

This clone came up a few times. V usage is TRBV6-5 and J usage is TRBJ1-5; weak D call: TRBD1 (5 bases). This CDR3 comprises 13 residues. Trimming shortened V by 5 bases and J by 8 bases, and 13 bases separated the two germline ends. The germline V gene has CDR1 MNHEY and CDR2 SVGAGI. CDR3 DNA sequence: TGTGCCAGCAGTCCGGGACCTCAAGAGCCCCAGCATTTT. Protein product: CASSPGPQEPQHF.